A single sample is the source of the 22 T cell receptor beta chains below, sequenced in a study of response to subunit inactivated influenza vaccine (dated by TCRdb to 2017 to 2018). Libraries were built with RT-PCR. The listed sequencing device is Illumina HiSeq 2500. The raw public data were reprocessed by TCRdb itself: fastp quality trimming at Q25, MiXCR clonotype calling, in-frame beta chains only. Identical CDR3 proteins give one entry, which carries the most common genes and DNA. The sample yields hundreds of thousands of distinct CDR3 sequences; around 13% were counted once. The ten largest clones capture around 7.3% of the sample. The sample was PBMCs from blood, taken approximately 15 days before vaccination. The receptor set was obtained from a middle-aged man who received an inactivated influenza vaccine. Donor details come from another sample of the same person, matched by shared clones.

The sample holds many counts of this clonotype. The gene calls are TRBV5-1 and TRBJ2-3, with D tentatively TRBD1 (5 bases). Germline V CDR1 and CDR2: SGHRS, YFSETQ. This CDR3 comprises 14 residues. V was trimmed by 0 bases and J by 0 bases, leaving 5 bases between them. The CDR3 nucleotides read TGCGCCAGCAGCTTGGACAGGAGCACAGATACGCAGTATTTT. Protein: CASSLDRSTDTQYF.

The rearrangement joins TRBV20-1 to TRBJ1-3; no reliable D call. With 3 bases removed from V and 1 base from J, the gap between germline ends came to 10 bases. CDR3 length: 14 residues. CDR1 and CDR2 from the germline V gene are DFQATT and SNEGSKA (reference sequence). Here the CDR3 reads CSASIGVSGNTIYF. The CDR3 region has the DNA TGCAGTGCTAGTATCGGGGTATCTGGAAACACCATATATTTT.

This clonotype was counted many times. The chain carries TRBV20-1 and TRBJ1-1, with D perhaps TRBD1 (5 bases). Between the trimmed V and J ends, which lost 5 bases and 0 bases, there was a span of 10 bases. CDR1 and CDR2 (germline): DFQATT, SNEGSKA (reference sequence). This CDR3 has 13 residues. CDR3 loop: CSAGLGVNTEAFF. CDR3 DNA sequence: TGCAGTGCTGGGCTGGGGGTGAACACTGAAGCTTTCTTT.

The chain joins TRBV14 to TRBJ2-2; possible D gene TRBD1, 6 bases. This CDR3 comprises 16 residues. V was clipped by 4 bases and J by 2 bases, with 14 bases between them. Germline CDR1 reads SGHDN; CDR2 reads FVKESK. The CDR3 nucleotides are TGTGCCAGCAGCCGGACCCGGACAGCCAACACCGGGGAGCTGTTTTTT. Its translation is CASSRTRTANTGELFF.

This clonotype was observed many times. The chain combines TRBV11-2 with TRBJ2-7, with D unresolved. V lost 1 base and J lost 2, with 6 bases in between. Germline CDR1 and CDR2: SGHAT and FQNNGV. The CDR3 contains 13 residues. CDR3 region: CASSLVGPYEQYF. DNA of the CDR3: TGTGCCAGCAGCTTAGTCGGCCCCTACGAGCAGTACTTC.

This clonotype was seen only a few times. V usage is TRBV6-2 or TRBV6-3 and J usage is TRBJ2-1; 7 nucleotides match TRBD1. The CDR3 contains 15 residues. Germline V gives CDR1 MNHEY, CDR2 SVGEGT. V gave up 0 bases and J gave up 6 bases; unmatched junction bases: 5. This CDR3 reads CASSYSGTAVNEQFF. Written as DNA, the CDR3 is TGTGCCAGCAGTTACTCTGGGACAGCGGTCAATGAGCAGTTCTTC.

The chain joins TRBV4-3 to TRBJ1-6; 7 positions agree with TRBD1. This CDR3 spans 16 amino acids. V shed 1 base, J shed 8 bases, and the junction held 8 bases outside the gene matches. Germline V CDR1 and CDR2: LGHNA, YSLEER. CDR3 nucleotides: TGCGCCAGCAGCCAAGCCCCACAGGGGATCCATTCACCCCTCCACTTT. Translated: CASSQAPQGIHSPLHF.

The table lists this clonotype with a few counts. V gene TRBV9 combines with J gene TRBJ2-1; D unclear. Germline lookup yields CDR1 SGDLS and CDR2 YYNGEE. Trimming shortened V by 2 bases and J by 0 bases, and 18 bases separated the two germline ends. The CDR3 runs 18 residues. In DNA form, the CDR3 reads TGTGCCAGCAGCGTTTTACCTCGACAAGAGAGCTCCTACAATGAGCAGTTCTTC. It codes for CASSVLPRQESSYNEQFF.

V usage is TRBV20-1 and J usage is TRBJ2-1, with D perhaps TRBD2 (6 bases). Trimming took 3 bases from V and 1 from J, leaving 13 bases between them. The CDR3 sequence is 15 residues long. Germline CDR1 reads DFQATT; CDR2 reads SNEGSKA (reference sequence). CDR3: CSASGRLASYNEQFF. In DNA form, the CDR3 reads TGCAGTGCTAGCGGTCGGCTAGCGTCCTACAATGAGCAGTTCTTC.

The CDR3 is CASSDHRDQQGDEQYF. The CDR3 coding sequence is TGTGCCAGCAGCGACCACAGGGACCAGCAAGGGGACGAGCAGTACTTC. The V gene is TRBV7-9, the J gene TRBJ2-7; D perhaps matches TRBD1 (6 bases). The CDR3 sequence is 16 residues long. V lost 5 bases and J lost 5, with 22 bases in between. Germline loops: CDR1 SEHNR, CDR2 FQNEAQ (reference sequence).

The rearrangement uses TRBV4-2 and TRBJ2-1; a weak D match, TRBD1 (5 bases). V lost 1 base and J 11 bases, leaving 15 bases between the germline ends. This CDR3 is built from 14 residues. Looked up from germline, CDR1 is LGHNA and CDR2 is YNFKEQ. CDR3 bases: TGTGCCAGCAGCCAAGCGGTGACAGTAAGTAAGCAGTTCTTC. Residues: CASSQAVTVSKQFF.

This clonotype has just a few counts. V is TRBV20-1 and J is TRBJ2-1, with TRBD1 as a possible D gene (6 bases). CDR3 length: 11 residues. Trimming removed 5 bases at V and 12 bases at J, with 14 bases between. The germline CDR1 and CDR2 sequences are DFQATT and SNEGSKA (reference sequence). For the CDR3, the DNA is TGCAGTGCTGGGGGCCGGGTAGGGCAGTTCTTC. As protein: CSAGGRVGQFF.

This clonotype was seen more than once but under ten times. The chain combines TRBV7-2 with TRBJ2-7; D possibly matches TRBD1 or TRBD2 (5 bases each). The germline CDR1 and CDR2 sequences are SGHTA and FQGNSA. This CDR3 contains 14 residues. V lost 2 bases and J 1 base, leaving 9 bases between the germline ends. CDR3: CASSLTRESYEQYF. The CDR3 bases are TGTGCCAGCAGCTTAACCAGGGAGTCCTACGAGCAGTACTTC. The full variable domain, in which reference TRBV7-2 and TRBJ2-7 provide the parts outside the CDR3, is GAGVSQSPSNKVTEKGKDVELRCDPISGHTALYWYRQSLGQGLEFLIYFQGNSAPDKSGLPSDRFSAERTGGSVSTLTIQRTQQEDSAVYLCASSLTRESYEQYFGPGTRLTVT.

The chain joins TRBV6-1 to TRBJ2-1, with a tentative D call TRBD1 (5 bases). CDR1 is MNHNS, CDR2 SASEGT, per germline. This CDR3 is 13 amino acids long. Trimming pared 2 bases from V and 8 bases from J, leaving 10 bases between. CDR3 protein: CASSELGADEQFF. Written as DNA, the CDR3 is TGTGCCAGCAGTGAATTAGGGGCGGATGAGCAGTTCTTC.

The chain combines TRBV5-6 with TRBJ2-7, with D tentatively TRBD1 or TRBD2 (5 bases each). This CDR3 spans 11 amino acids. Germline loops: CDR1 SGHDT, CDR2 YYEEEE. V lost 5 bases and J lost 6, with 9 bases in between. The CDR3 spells CASSAGGEQYF. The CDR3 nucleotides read TGTGCCAGCAGTGCTGGGGGCGAGCAGTACTTC.

DNA for the CDR3: TGTGCCAGCAGCTCACTAGCGGGAGTACGGAGTGAGCAGTTCTTC. It encodes CASSSLAGVRSEQFF. The J gene is TRBJ2-1, the V gene TRBV7-8; 11 bases align to TRBD2. The germline V gene encodes CDR1 SGHVS and CDR2 FQNEAQ. J lost 9 bases, V lost 4 bases, and 8 bases had no gene match. The CDR3 has 15 amino acids.

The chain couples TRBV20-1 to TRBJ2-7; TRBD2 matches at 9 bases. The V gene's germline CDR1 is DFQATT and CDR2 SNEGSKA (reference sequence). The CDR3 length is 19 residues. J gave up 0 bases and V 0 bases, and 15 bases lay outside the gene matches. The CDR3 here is CSARDLPGIAGESSYEQYF. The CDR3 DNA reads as TGCAGTGCTAGAGATCTACCCGGTATAGCGGGGGAAAGCTCCTACGAGCAGTACTTC.

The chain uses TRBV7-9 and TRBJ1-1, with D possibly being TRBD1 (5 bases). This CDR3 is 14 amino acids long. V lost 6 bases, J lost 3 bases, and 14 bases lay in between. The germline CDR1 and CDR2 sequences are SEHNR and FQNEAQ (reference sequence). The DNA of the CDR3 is TGTGCCAGCAGTCTAGGGGCGTTTGACACTGAAGCTTTCTTT. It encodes CASSLGAFDTEAFF.

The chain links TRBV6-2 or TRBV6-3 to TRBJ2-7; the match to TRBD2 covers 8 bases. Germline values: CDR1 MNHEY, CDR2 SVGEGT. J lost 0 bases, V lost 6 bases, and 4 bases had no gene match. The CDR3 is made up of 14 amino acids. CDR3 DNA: TGTGCCAGCAGGACACTAGCGGCCTCCTACGAGCAGTACTTC. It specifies CASRTLAASYEQYF.

The CDR3 loop is CAIGPVGGTNTIYF. Here the CDR3 DNA reads TGTGCCATCGGCCCCGTTGGCGGGACAAACACCATATATTTT. The gene calls are TRBV5-5 and TRBJ1-3, with a weak D call TRBD1 (5 bases). The CDR3 spans 14 residues. From germline, CDR1 is SGHKS and CDR2 YYEKEE (reference sequence). V lost 9 bases to trimming and J lost 6 bases, with 19 bases between them.

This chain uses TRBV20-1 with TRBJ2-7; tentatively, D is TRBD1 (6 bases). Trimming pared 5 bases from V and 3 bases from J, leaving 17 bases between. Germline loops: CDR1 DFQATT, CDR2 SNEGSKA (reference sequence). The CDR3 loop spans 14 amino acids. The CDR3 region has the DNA TGCAGTGCTCCCCCCAGGGGCCCTTACTACGAGCAGTACTTC. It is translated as CSAPPRGPYYEQYF.

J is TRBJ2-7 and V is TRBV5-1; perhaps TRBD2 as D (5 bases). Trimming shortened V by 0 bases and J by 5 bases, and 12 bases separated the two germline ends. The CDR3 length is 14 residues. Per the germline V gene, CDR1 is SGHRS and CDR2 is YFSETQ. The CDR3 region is CASSLARGPNEQYF. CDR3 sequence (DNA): TGCGCCAGCAGCTTGGCCCGCGGGCCGAACGAGCAGTACTTC.